Following are 21 T cell receptor beta chains from one sample sequenced in a study of radiation and T cells in renal cell carcinoma. TCRdb keeps only in-frame clones here, not all; method: immunoSEQ multiplex PCR. The sample holds 40,000 to 50,000 clones, 65% to 90% seen once. Time point defined: baseline pretreatment blood. Treatment of the sample: 15 Gy SBRT to primary tumor, nephrectomy 4 weeks later. The material sequenced was blood, taken from a patient whose treatment included radiotherapy and nephrectomy. The receptors originated from a woman aged 70-85 years with renal cell carcinoma.

The rearrangement links TRBV5-1 to TRBJ2-4; no firm D call. CDR3 length: 14 amino acids. V gave up 0 bases and J gave up 9 bases, with 13 bases separating them. CDR1 and CDR2 from the germline V gene are SGHRS and YFSETQ. CDR3 sequence reads: CASSLGQSDGIQYF. The CDR3 DNA follows: TGCGCCAGCAGCTTGGGGCAGAGTGATGGCATTCAGTACTTC.

This clone appeared once. The gene calls are TRBV10-3 and TRBJ1-2; TRBD1 might be the D (6 bases). CDR1 and CDR2 from the germline V gene are ENHRY and SYGVKD. V shed 4 bases and J shed 8 bases, with 20 bases lying between them. This CDR3 comprises 15 residues. CDR3 in DNA: TGTGCCATCAGTGGGATTGGGCAGGGGAGTGTAGGCTACACCTTC. Translation gives CAISGIGQGSVGYTF.

This chain connects TRBV2 to TRBJ2-3, with 10 bases identical to TRBD2. V was pared by 6 bases and J by 1 base, with 4 bases of the junction left unmatched. CDR3 size: 15 residues. Germline lookup yields CDR1 SNHLY and CDR2 FYNNEI. The CDR3 DNA sequence: TGTGCCAGCAGAAGCGGACTAGCGGGCACAGATACGCAGTATTTT. Residues: CASRSGLAGTDTQYF.

The V gene is TRBV7-8, the J gene TRBJ1-4, with 7 bases identical to TRBD1. Trimming took 3 bases from V and 5 from J; bases not matched to a gene: 3. From germline, CDR1 is SGHVS and CDR2 FQNEAQ. The CDR3 length is 14 residues. The CDR3 DNA follows: TGTGCCAGCAGCTTTCGGGACAGCAATGAAAAACTGTTTTTT. Translation: CASSFRDSNEKLFF.

The J gene is TRBJ2-7, the V gene TRBV7-9, with D perhaps matching TRBD1 (7 bases). Germline V gene data show CDR1 as SEHNR and CDR2 as FQNEAQ (reference sequence). The CDR3 has 16 amino acids. Trimming pared 4 bases from V and 3 bases from J, leaving 19 bases between. The DNA for the CDR3 is TGTGCCAGCAGCTGGCAGGCGGGACAGTCGGGCTACGAGCAGTACTTC. Translated, it gives CASSWQAGQSGYEQYF. Filled out from reference TRBV7-9 and TRBJ2-7, the complete variable domain reads DTGVSQNPRHKITKRGQNVTFRCDPISEHNRLYWYRQTLGQGPEFLTYFQNEAQLEKSRLLSDRFSAERPKGSFSTLEIQRTEQGDSAMYLCASSWQAGQSGYEQYFGPGTRLTVT.

This clone was recorded only once. The chain uses TRBV6-5 and TRBJ2-2, with 10 nucleotides matching TRBD2. The length of the CDR3 is 15 residues. V gave up 8 bases and J gave up 0 bases; unmatched junction bases: 3. CDR1 and CDR2 (germline): MNHEY, SVGAGI. The CDR3 DNA sequence: TGTGCCAGCCTAAGCGGGGGGGCGAACACCGGGGAGCTGTTTTTT. This encodes CASLSGGANTGELFF.

V usage is TRBV7-8 and J usage is TRBJ1-1; no clear D gene. CDR3 length: 13 amino acids. Trimming removed 0 bases from V and 6 bases from J, with 8 bases in between. Germline V gene sequence: CDR1 SGHVS, CDR2 FQNEAQ. DNA for the CDR3: TGTGCCAGCAGCTTAGCGACTTACGCTGAAGCTTTCTTT. Protein product: CASSLATYAEAFF.

DNA for the CDR3: TGTGCCAGCAGCTTCGTCCCGAACCGGGACCCGGGAAACTATGGCTACACCTTC. This encodes CASSFVPNRDPGNYGYTF. J is TRBJ1-2 and V is TRBV7-6, with a weak D call TRBD1 (5 bases). V lost 3 bases, J lost 2 bases, and 22 bases lay in between. CDR3 length: 18 amino acids. Germline CDR1 SGHVS, CDR2 FNYEAQ.

This clone occurred once. The J gene is TRBJ1-4, the V gene TRBV5-1; TRBD1 aligns across 8 bases. After removal of 4 bases from V and 3 bases from J, the junction contained 11 bases not matched to a gene. The germline V gene encodes CDR1 SGHRS and CDR2 YFSETQ. The CDR3 length is 17 residues. The CDR3 spells CASSLTGGINANEKLFF. DNA for the CDR3: TGCGCCAGCAGCCTAACAGGGGGGATTAATGCTAATGAAAAACTGTTTTTT. The full variable domain, rest sourced from reference TRBV5-1 and TRBJ1-4, is KAGVTQTPRYLIKTRGQQVTLSCSPISGHRSVSWYQQTPGQGLQFLFEYFSETQRNKGNFPGRFSGRQFSNSRSEMNVSTLELGDSALYLCASSLTGGINANEKLFFGSGTQLSVL.

This chain connects TRBV7-9 to TRBJ1-2; TRBD1 might be the D (5 bases). The CDR3 runs 14 residues. Germline V lookup: CDR1 SEHNR, CDR2 FQNEAQ (reference sequence). Between the trimmed V and J ends, which lost 5 bases and 4 bases, there was a span of 14 bases. CDR3 DNA sequence: TGTGCCAGCAGCGACGGATCGGGGCCCTATGGCTACACCTTC. The encoded protein is CASSDGSGPYGYTF.

In its sample, this clone is medium-sized. V usage is TRBV9 and J usage is TRBJ1-1; 8 bases line up with TRBD1. The CDR3 runs 15 residues. With 4 bases clipped from V and 0 bases from J, the junction kept 5 bases outside the gene matches. Germline V gene data show CDR1 as SGDLS and CDR2 as YYNGEE. CDR3 loop: CASSPTGELNTEAFF. CDR3 coding DNA: TGTGCCAGCAGCCCGACAGGGGAACTGAACACTGAAGCTTTCTTT.

The chain links TRBV15 to TRBJ1-5; 8 bases are shared with TRBD1. Germline loops: CDR1 LNHNV, CDR2 YYDKDF (reference sequence). With V trimmed by 1 base and J by 2 bases, 7 bases remained unmatched. CDR3 length equals 17 residues. The CDR3 sequence: CATSRARTGLGNQPQHF. For the CDR3, the DNA is TGTGCCACCAGCAGAGCTCGGACAGGGCTGGGCAATCAGCCCCAGCATTTT.

This chain joins TRBV28 and TRBJ1-2; D not resolved. This CDR3 contains 12 residues. Germline-derived CDR1 and CDR2 are MDHEN and SYDVKM. Trimming stripped 6 bases from V and 4 bases from J, with 9 bases between. The CDR3 DNA is TGTGCCAGCAGCAGAACTGGCTATGGCTACACCTTC. Its translation is CASSRTGYGYTF.

The chain employs TRBV5-4 and TRBJ1-2; 9 bases align to TRBD1. The CDR3 contains 13 residues. The junction had 6 bases not matched to a gene; V was cut back by 4 bases and J by 8 bases. Germline V gene lookup returns CDR1 SGHNT and CDR2 YYREEE (reference sequence). The CDR3 DNA reads TGTGCCAGCAGCCGACAGGGGGAATGGGGCTACACCTTC. It specifies CASSRQGEWGYTF.

CDR3 residues: CASSMQGPGYEQYF. CDR3 nucleotides: TGTGCCAGTAGTATGCAGGGGCCTGGCTACGAGCAGTACTTC. The V gene is TRBV19, the J gene TRBJ2-7; possibly TRBD1 for D (6 bases). V lost 3 bases and J 3 bases, leaving 12 bases between the germline ends. This CDR3 contains 14 residues. Looked up from germline, CDR1 is LNHDA and CDR2 is SQIVND (reference sequence).

This chain connects TRBV11-2 to TRBJ2-7, with D possibly matching TRBD2 (5 bases). The CDR3 loop spans 13 amino acids. V gave up 2 bases and J gave up 2 bases, with 7 bases separating them. Germline lookup yields CDR1 SGHAT and CDR2 FQNNGV. This chain's CDR3 is CASSLLGAYEQYF. The CDR3 nucleotides read TGTGCCAGCAGCTTACTGGGAGCCTACGAGCAGTACTTC.

This clone has more than one count but fewer than ten. V and J are TRBV6-1 and TRBJ1-6; 9 nucleotides align to TRBD1. Germline V lookup: CDR1 MNHNS, CDR2 SASEGT. The CDR3 runs 15 residues. Trimming took 6 bases from V and 7 from J; bases not matched to a gene: 7. CDR3 sequence: CASRMGTGLNSPLHF. Here the CDR3 DNA reads TGTGCCAGCAGGATGGGGACAGGGCTGAATTCACCCCTCCACTTT.

The V call is TRBV5-4, the J call TRBJ2-2; 7 bases map to TRBD1. Germline values: CDR1 SGHNT, CDR2 YYREEE (reference sequence). V dropped 0 bases and J dropped 0; count of bases not matched to a gene: 2. CDR3 size: 16 residues. The CDR3 coding sequence is TGTGCCAGCAGCTTGGATGGGACAGCGAACACCGGGGAGCTGTTTTTT. Translation: CASSLDGTANTGELFF. Looking up the rest from reference TRBV5-4 and TRBJ2-2 gives the full variable domain: ETGVTQSPTHLIKTRGQQVTLRCSSQSGHNTVSWYQQALGQGPQFIFQYYREEENGRGNFPPRFSGLQFPNYSSELNVNALELDDSALYLCASSLDGTANTGELFFGEGSRLTVL.

This clone qualifies as large. V and J are TRBV7-2 and TRBJ2-3, with D possibly matching TRBD1 (5 bases). The CDR3 has 14 amino acids. Germline values: CDR1 SGHTA, CDR2 FQGNSA. V lost 2 bases and J lost 2, with 8 bases in between. DNA for the CDR3: TGTGCCAGCAGCTTACAGGGATCCACAGATACGCAGTATTTT. Its protein product is CASSLQGSTDTQYF.

In regard to this clone: Other DNA sequences of this sample code for an identical CDR3. The rearrangement joins TRBV10-1 to TRBJ2-7; 7 positions agree with TRBD2. Germline loops: CDR1 WNHNN, CDR2 SYGVQD (reference sequence). This CDR3 spans 15 amino acids. J gave up 3 bases and V 5 bases, and 10 bases lay outside the gene matches. Here the CDR3 reads CASSPHETGGYEQYF. Written as DNA, the CDR3 is TGCGCCAGCAGTCCTCATGAGACGGGGGGCTACGAGCAGTACTTC.

The chain uses TRBV30 and TRBJ2-7; a possible D gene is TRBD2 (5 bases). Germline V gene data show CDR1 as GTSNPN and CDR2 as SVGIG (reference sequence). CDR3 size: 16 residues. V lost 2 bases and J lost 0, with 17 bases in between. The DNA of the CDR3 is TGTGCCTGGAGTCGAATCCTAGCACGGGGCTCCTACGAGCAGTACTTC. This encodes CAWSRILARGSYEQYF.